This TCR beta chain is drawn from a study of blood T cell repertoires in COVID-19. How the authors handled the data: Estimates of nucleated cell counts were drawn from the amplification of reference gene primers. Profiling relied on immunoSEQ multiplex PCR, and the TCRdb table lists in-frame clones only, not all of them. Clone size and V and J calls were adopted from that table, with D and trimming inferred from the DNA. Among about 110,000 clones listed, 85% were seen once. The CDR3 covers 13 residues. Trimming removed 1 base at V and 4 bases at J, with 8 bases between. CDR1 and CDR2 from the germline V gene are SGHVS and FQNEAQ.

Specimen: peripheral blood. The chain joins TRBV7-8 to TRBJ2-7, with a possible D match to TRBD1 (5 bases). The sequence was collected from a human donor in a cohort sampled during active COVID-19. The CDR3 loop is CASSLGYRYEQYF. The CDR3 coding sequence is TGTGCCAGCAGCTTAGGGTACAGGTACGAGCAGTACTTC. Full variable domain (outside the CDR3, taken from reference TRBV7-8 and TRBJ2-7): GAGVSQSPRYKVAKRGQDVALRCDPISGHVSLFWYQQALGQGPEFLTYFQNEAQLDKSGLPSDRFFAERPEGSVSTLKIQRTQQEDSAVYLCASSLGYRYEQYFGPGTRLTVT.